The following is a TCR beta chain sequence with its context. What this receptor recognizes is not known. Base qualities are missing; no much larger clone stands one base away. The sample belongs to a study of T cell responses to AZD1222 COVID-19 vaccine (TCRdb year 2021). Describing the broader study: A total of roughly 240 trial participants underwent TCR sequencing, of whom some 210 received two doses of AZD1222 and around 26 received two doses of the MenACWY control vaccine. Enrollment into the trials was organized by age into subgroups of 18-55, 56-69 and 70-plus years, and those subgroups contained roughly 150, 30 and 60 TCR-sequenced participants, respectively.

The sample's time point label is to be understood as: about 28 days (+/-7) after the second vaccine dose. AZD1222 recipients whose second dose came at about 4 weeks and those whose second dose came at about 12 weeks were combined into one group, since spike-specific TCR depth and breadth did not differ between the two schedules. Vaccinee samples came from UK trials COV001 and COV002, including a single-blind randomized controlled phase 2/3 trial of AZD1222 (ChAdOx1 nCoV-19) in healthy adults. For TCRbeta chain sequencing, PBMC samples from trial participants were taken at day 0 and at day 28 after the second dose. Results and caveats for the whole study, not just this receptor: After two AZD1222 doses, both the breadth and the depth of spike-specific TCRs were significantly higher than at day 0 and than in MenACWY recipients. The 56-69-year group was small, and its depth increase did not reach significance, likely because of low power. Participants were mostly white British and included more females than males, and it was suggested by the authors that clonal diversity may have been underestimated. CD4 TCRs associated with the vaccine covered the entire spike protein, and the dominant responses were in regions 160-218 and 743-854. Because no day 14 peak-response samples were available, the repertoires could be characterized only after the peak T cell response. Nearly half of unique spike-specific TCRs reportedly recognized epitopes outside regions mutated in the B.1.351 and B.1.1.7 variants. Only five or six AZD1222 recipients were SARS-CoV-2 seropositive at baseline, limiting conclusions about previously exposed vaccinees.

The CDR3 regions of human TCRbeta chains were analyzed by immunosequencing. As for how the authors treated the data: Repertoire TCRs were checked for matches against a reference library of SARS-CoV-2-specific TCRs that had been generated using the MIRA antigen-specificity platform. Breadth was defined as the fraction of unique TCRs that were SARS-CoV-2-associated. Depth was defined as the fraction of total T cells that were SARS-CoV-2-associated. Using the MIRA data, each spike-specific TCR was assigned both to the spike region to which the TCR was reactive and to a CD4 or CD8 class. Log10-transformed breadth and depth values were compared by one-way ANOVA with Sidak's multiple comparisons tests. TCRdb mirrors the immuneACCESS table, restricted to in-frame sequences. Some clones are absent from its copies; in checked studies, under half trace to an unresolved V gene, and the reason for the others is unknown. The V and J calls and clone size are taken from that table; D and trimming were inferred from the DNA. The sample profile shows roughly 140,000 clones; 70% to 90% of them were found once. The leading ten clones occupy 3.1% of the sample.

V trim: 3 bases; J trim: 2 bases; unmatched bases: 7. Looking up the germline V gene yields CDR1 LGHNA and CDR2 YSLEER. Taken from cysteine to phenylalanine, the CDR3 has 17 residues. The DNA shown is the 51-base CDR3, in frame from base 1. The receptor was isolated from an adult who received the AZD1222 COVID-19 vaccine. The material sequenced was peripheral blood, taken 28 days after the second AZD1222 dose. The chain is assembled from TRBV4-3 and TRBJ2-2; 9 bases in the junction line up with TRBD2. The DNA sequence follows: TGCGCCAGCAGCCACGTGCTAGCGGGGTATAACACCGGGGAGCTGTTTTTT. It codes for CASSHVLAGYNTGELFF.